This is a list of T cell receptor beta chains from one sample in a study of blood T cells in healthy people across ages. TCRdb re-called the 5' RACE reads with MiXCR, one entry per CDR3 protein. The sample records more than 550,000 distinct CDR3 sequences, approximately 22% being singletons. The material sequenced was blood. These receptors were taken from a man aged 70-80 years in good health. Both conserved end residues are trimmed from each CDR3.

V: TRBV9
CDR3: ASSVVWGTGEETQY

V: TRBV2
CDR3: ASRGTVSYNEQF

V: TRBV5-6
CDR3: ASSSPTGETQY

V: TRBV11-2
CDR3: ASSLNPLSGNTGELF

V: TRBV12-3/TRBV12-4
CDR3: ATKGQGIGTDTQY

V: TRBV27
CDR3: ATVYDRSDQPQH

V: TRBV24-1
CDR3: ATSDLTETQY

V: TRBV24-1
CDR3: ATSGSRGYT

V: TRBV7-2
CDR3: ASSRGSSGQETQY

V: TRBV20-1
CDR3: SARFGGGLGEQF

V: TRBV20-1
CDR3: SARPQNRGYT

V: TRBV28
CDR3: ASSLSRGEQY

V: TRBV3-1
CDR3: ASSQGEQGTEAF

V: TRBV11-2
CDR3: ASSARGGQSQETQY

V: TRBV3-1
CDR3: ASSQANYGYT

V: TRBV29-1
CDR3: SVEGGTSNEQF

V: TRBV7-2
CDR3: ASSLGGARGSYNEQF

V: TRBV13
CDR3: ASSTGLEYADTQY

V: TRBV28
CDR3: ASSPLGGDYNEQF

V: TRBV4-2
CDR3: ASSQENPTSGGNEQF

V: TRBV7-9
CDR3: ASSSKIGQNTEAF

V: TRBV7-9
CDR3: ASRKDSVNTEAF

V: TRBV2
CDR3: ASSELGTDQETQY

V: TRBV7-9
CDR3: ASSYSGDPKLF

V: TRBV6-1
CDR3: ASNRDPARISGNTIY

V: TRBV5-1
CDR3: ASSLRTSGDLPDTQY

V: TRBV29-1
CDR3: SVEDLLRTAYGYT

V: TRBV5-1
CDR3: ASSWFSEQETQY

V: TRBV14
CDR3: ASSQDWGEIQETQY

V: TRBV10-2
CDR3: ASRPPQETQY

V: TRBV5-5
CDR3: ASSFRDSGETQY

V: TRBV5-1
CDR3: ASSLGILRLGPNYEQY

V: TRBV12-3/TRBV12-4
CDR3: ASSVIVQGNTEAF

V: TRBV7-9
CDR3: ASSHPRGPPNEQF

V: TRBV10-3
CDR3: AISDPSRGHQPQH

V: TRBV14
CDR3: ASRRQGIYGYT

V: TRBV12-3/TRBV12-4
CDR3: ASGRPDRMNTEAF

V: TRBV7-9
CDR3: ASSSLAVEQF

V: TRBV20-1
CDR3: SASLREVFSYNEQF

V: TRBV29-1
CDR3: SSTQGGTDTQY

V: TRBV11-1
CDR3: ASIPGQGSMYNEQF

V: TRBV28
CDR3: ASIVGGGYEQY

V: TRBV18
CDR3: ASSPGSGTGSYNEQF

V: TRBV10-3
CDR3: AISLGQGSYEQY

V: TRBV12-3/TRBV12-4
CDR3: ASRKTSGGAHEQY

V: TRBV7-2
CDR3: ATRPGTSTDTQY

V: TRBV20-1
CDR3: SARDSSGRRDTQY

V: TRBV12-3/TRBV12-4
CDR3: ASSLQGMAETQY

V: TRBV18
CDR3: ASSILGEAKNIQY

V: TRBV4-1
CDR3: ASSQGETRGNSPLH

V: TRBV12-3/TRBV12-4
CDR3: ASTGGPSYEQY

V: TRBV20-1
CDR3: SARVGNSNQPQH

V: TRBV5-5
CDR3: ASSLDDGGWVNTEAF

V: TRBV7-2
CDR3: ASSLVGRADKLF

V: TRBV12-3/TRBV12-4
CDR3: ASTRSAMRRPSSGNTIY